Listed here are 2 T cell receptor beta chains from one sample, sequenced in a study of tumor-infiltrating lymphocytes in oesophageal squamous cell carcinoma. TCRdb passed the PCR reads through MiXCR, listing each CDR3 protein once. The table lists more than 9,500 distinct CDR3 sequences, approximately 50% of them singletons, with roughly 13% in the top ten. Sequencing was done on a sample of normal esophageal tissue next to the tumor. Receptor source: a male donor with esophageal squamous cell carcinoma.

With regard to this clonotype: This is likely a read error, given that the CDR3 carries no conserved phenylalanine or tryptophan at its end. Because the CDR3's place on the DNA is in doubt, the DNA is left out and the CDR3 is given as listed by TCRdb. The V gene is TRBV11-2, the J gene TRBJ2-3; the table's D gene call, TRBD1, was not cross checked with the DNA. The CDR3 extends over 13 residues, inclusive of both ends. Germline lookup yields CDR1 SGHAT and CDR2 FQNNGV. The CDR3 protein is CASSEQVKQYFGP.

This clonotype was found many times. This rearrangement joins TRBV15 to TRBJ2-3; D is unclear. Germline V gene data show CDR1 as LNHNV and CDR2 as YYDKDF (reference sequence). This CDR3 comprises 12 residues. V was trimmed by 1 base and J by 5 bases, leaving 4 bases between them. The CDR3 DNA sequence: TGTGCCACCAGCAGAGGAGAAGATACGCAGTATTTT. This encodes CATSRGEDTQYF.